The sequence of this T cell receptor (beta chain) was determined in a study of OX40 agonist ivuxolimab in advanced cancers. Trimming took 8 bases from V and 8 from J, leaving 10 bases between them. The length of the CDR3 is 12 residues. The germline V gene encodes CDR1 SNHLY and CDR2 FYNNEI. The data were produced by immunoSEQ multiplex PCR, yet TCRdb's version contains in-frame clones alone and is incomplete. Among tens of thousands of clones listed, about 88% were seen once. As concerns this clone: Its antigen is unknown.

Study outcomes and limitations: In the 0.1-3.0 mg/kg groups, partial responders showed among the lowest expansion.

The chain is built from TRBV2 and TRBJ1-6; no clear D. The receptor's source is an adult with an advanced solid tumor such as melanoma, head and neck, liver or kidney cancer. The material sequenced was CD4+ or CD8+ T cells sorted from blood, taken in a trial of the OX40 agonist ivuxolimab. The CDR3 protein is CASGTWDSPLHF. CDR3 coding DNA: TGTGCCAGCGGTACCTGGGATTCACCCCTCCACTTT. Supplemented by reference TRBV2 and TRBJ1-6, the full variable domain reads EPEVTQTPSHQVTQMGQEVILRCVPISNHLYFYWYRQILGQKVEFLVSFYNNEISEKSEIFDDQFSVERPDGSNFTLKIRSTKLEDSAMYFCASGTWDSPLHFGNGTRLTVT.